Following are 14 T cell receptor beta chains from one sample sequenced in a study of blood T cell repertoires in COVID-19. TCRdb's table, derived via immunoSEQ multiplex PCR, lists solely in-frame clones and lacks some. Here the sample spans roughly 63,000 clones, 65% to 75% being singletons. Sequences were obtained from peripheral blood. These TCRs come from a woman of 80 years or more with acute or convalescent COVID-19.

The chain is built from TRBV4-1 and TRBJ1-3; possibly TRBD1 for D (6 bases). This CDR3 contains 18 residues. V was trimmed by 0 bases and J by 0 bases, leaving 15 bases between them. Germline V gene sequence: CDR1 MGHRA, CDR2 YSYEKL. CDR3 protein: CASSQDHSTGYSGNTIYF. The CDR3, as DNA: TGCGCCAGCAGCCAAGATCATAGTACAGGGTACTCTGGAAACACCATATATTTT.

This clone has a single count. The chain links TRBV6-5 to TRBJ2-7; TRBD2 matches 10 bases. V lost 0 bases to trimming and J lost 3 bases; unmatched junction nucleotides: 5. Germline CDR1 MNHEY, CDR2 SVGAGI. CDR3 size: 16 residues. The chain's CDR3 is CASSYSLGTSDYEQYF. As DNA, the CDR3 is TGTGCCAGCAGTTACTCGCTGGGGACTAGCGACTACGAGCAGTACTTC.

V gene TRBV12-5 combines with J gene TRBJ1-5; TRBD1 matches 7 bases. The V gene end was trimmed by 1 base and the J gene end by 7 bases; junction bases not matched to a gene: 13. CDR3 size: 17 residues. Per the germline V gene, CDR1 is LGHNT and CDR2 is FRNRAP. The CDR3 DNA is TGTGCTAGTGGTTTGGGAGGACAGGTCCTTCAGGGGCAGCCCCAGCATTTT. Protein product: CASGLGGQVLQGQPQHF. The full variable domain, completed using reference TRBV12-5 and TRBJ1-5, is DARVTQTPRHKVTEMGQEVTMRCQPILGHNTVFWYRQTMMQGLELLAYFRNRAPLDDSGMPKDRFSAEMPDATLATLKIQPSEPRDSAVYFCASGLGGQVLQGQPQHFGDGTRLSIL.

This sequence joins TRBV7-9 and TRBJ2-6; a weak D match, TRBD2 (5 bases). Trimming pared 2 bases from V and 3 bases from J, leaving 14 bases between. This CDR3 contains 17 residues. Germline V gene sequence: CDR1 SEHNR, CDR2 FQNEAQ (reference sequence). The CDR3 region has the DNA TGTGCCAGCAGCTTAACGAGGGATGGCCTTGGGGCCAACGTCCTGACTTTC. It translates to CASSLTRDGLGANVLTF.

The V and J genes are TRBV7-2 and TRBJ2-7; 12 bases are shared with TRBD2. The CDR3 has 15 residues. CDR1 SGHTA and CDR2 FQGNSA come from the germline V gene. Trimming cost V 3 bases and J 7 bases; bases outside gene matches: 7. The CDR3 protein is CASSFLAGGPEEQYF. For the CDR3, the DNA is TGTGCCAGCAGCTTTCTAGCGGGAGGGCCAGAAGAGCAGTACTTC.

The gene calls are TRBV6-5 and TRBJ2-7; D is unclear. Germline V gene sequence: CDR1 MNHEY, CDR2 SVGAGI. The CDR3 sequence is 13 residues long. V was cut by 8 bases and J by 2 bases, with 13 bases left in between. DNA for the CDR3: TGTGCCAGCGCGGCCTTCTTTACCTACGAGCAGTACTTC. Translated: CASAAFFTYEQYF.

The V gene is TRBV5-1, the J gene TRBJ2-7; 11 bases agree with TRBD2. The germline CDR1 and CDR2 sequences are SGHRS and YFSETQ. This CDR3 spans 15 amino acids. V trimming: 1 base; J trimming: 4 bases; junction bases outside the gene matches: 4. The CDR3 DNA reads as TGCGCCAGCAGCTTGTTACTAGCGGGAGATTACGAGCAGTACTTC. Residues: CASSLLLAGDYEQYF. Based on the CDR3 plus reference TRBV5-1 and TRBJ2-7, the full variable domain is KAGVTQTPRYLIKTRGQQVTLSCSPISGHRSVSWYQQTPGQGLQFLFEYFSETQRNKGNFPGRFSGRQFSNSRSEMNVSTLELGDSALYLCASSLLLAGDYEQYFGPGTRLTVT.

The chain links TRBV7-6 to TRBJ2-1; possibly TRBD1 for D (5 bases). V lost 2 bases, J lost 5 bases, and 13 bases lay in between. The CDR3 is 15 amino acids. Germline CDR1 is SGHVS and CDR2 is FNYEAQ. CDR3 nucleotides: TGTGCCAGCAGCTTAATTTACAGGACCCACAATGAGCAGTTCTTC. It encodes CASSLIYRTHNEQFF.

This chain joins TRBV18 and TRBJ1-2; tentative D call: TRBD1 (6 bases). Trimming stripped 1 base from V and 6 bases from J, with 15 bases between. This CDR3 has 15 amino acids. CDR1 and CDR2 from the germline V gene are KGHSH and LQKENI. In nucleotides, the CDR3 is TGTGCCAGCTCACCACGTCCAGGGGAAGGAGATGGCTACACCTTC. It yields the protein CASSPRPGEGDGYTF.

This chain connects TRBV19 to TRBJ2-1; D is ambiguous. This CDR3 contains 12 residues. The germline V gene encodes CDR1 LNHDA and CDR2 SQIVND (reference sequence). With 7 bases removed from V and 6 bases from J, the gap between germline ends came to 10 bases. The CDR3 reads CASISRFNEQFF. The CDR3 DNA sequence: TGTGCCAGTATCTCTAGGTTCAATGAGCAGTTCTTC.

The chain links TRBV5-6 to TRBJ2-3, with a possible D match to TRBD1 (6 bases). The CDR3 has 13 amino acids. Germline V lookup: CDR1 SGHDT, CDR2 YYEEEE. V was trimmed by 6 bases and J by 5 bases, leaving 13 bases between them. For the CDR3, the DNA is TGTGCCAGCACCGGGGACACGAGAGATACGCAGTATTTT. Translation gives CASTGDTRDTQYF.

J is TRBJ2-3 and V is TRBV24-1; perhaps TRBD2 as D (5 bases). Trimming pared 5 bases from V and 0 bases from J, leaving 11 bases between. Germline V gene lookup returns CDR1 KGHDR and CDR2 SFDVKD. The CDR3 covers 15 residues. Written as DNA, the CDR3 is TGTGCCACCAGTGGAGGGTACGGGAGCACAGATACGCAGTATTTT. As protein: CATSGGYGSTDTQYF.

There are a few counts of this clone. The V and J genes are TRBV27 and TRBJ1-6, with a tentative D call TRBD1 (6 bases). Germline assignment: CDR1 MNHEY and CDR2 SMNVEV (reference sequence). The CDR3 runs 17 residues. Trimming took 6 bases from V and 10 from J, leaving 25 bases between them. The CDR3 sequence is CASSPVPTGSFGSPLHF. The CDR3 nucleotides are TGTGCCAGCAGCCCCGTTCCCACAGGGTCTTTTGGGTCACCCCTCCACTTT.

This rearrangement joins TRBV5-1 to TRBJ1-4, with TRBD1 as a possible D gene (5 bases). Looked up from germline, CDR1 is SGHRS and CDR2 is YFSETQ. Trimming pared 4 bases from V and 5 bases from J, leaving 15 bases between. The CDR3 has 15 amino acids. CDR3: CASSPEAGPNEKLFF. The CDR3 DNA follows: TGCGCCAGCAGCCCCGAGGCGGGACCCAATGAAAAACTGTTTTTT.